These 28 T cell receptor beta chains originate from one sample sequenced in a study of blood T cell repertoires in COVID-19. The protocol was immunoSEQ multiplex PCR, while the TCRdb copy is restricted to in-frame clones and leaves out a portion. The sample carries approximately 390,000 clones, around 87% recorded once. Material: peripheral blood. Source of these receptors: a man aged 18 to 29 with active or convalescent COVID-19.

The chain carries TRBV11-2 and TRBJ2-1; a weak D match, TRBD2 (6 bases). The CDR3 length is 15 residues. CDR1 and CDR2 from the germline V gene are SGHAT and FQNNGV. V was trimmed by 6 bases and J by 2 bases, leaving 14 bases between them. CDR3 sequence reads: CASRISGGTYNEQFF. As DNA, the CDR3 is TGTGCCAGCAGGATATCCGGGGGAACCTACAATGAGCAGTTCTTC.

CDR3 nucleotides: TGTGCCAGCAGCACAGACAGGGGGGATCAGCCCCAGCATTTT. Translating gives CASSTDRGDQPQHF. The V gene is TRBV7-9, the J gene TRBJ1-5, with 9 bases that match TRBD1. With 5 bases clipped from V and 5 bases from J, the junction kept 4 bases outside the gene matches. Per germline, CDR1 SEHNR and CDR2 FQNEAQ (reference sequence). CDR3 length: 14 residues. The entire variable domain, with the rest obtained from reference TRBV7-9 and TRBJ1-5, is as follows: DTGVSQNPRHKITKRGQNVTFRCDPISEHNRLYWYRQTLGQGPEFLTYFQNEAQLEKSRLLSDRFSAERPKGSFSTLEIQRTEQGDSAMYLCASSTDRGDQPQHFGDGTRLSIL.

This chain links TRBV6-6 with TRBJ1-5, with no clear D. V was cut by 9 bases and J by 2 bases, with 8 bases left in between. This CDR3 is built from 12 residues. In germline, CDR1 is MNHNY, CDR2 SVGAGI (reference sequence). CDR3 sequence: CASKSGNQPQHF. For the CDR3, the DNA is TGTGCCAGTAAGAGTGGCAATCAGCCCCAGCATTTT.

Comment on this clone: This sample also contains other DNA sequences that code for the same CDR3. V and J are TRBV28 and TRBJ1-5; 9 nucleotides match TRBD1. The germline CDR1 and CDR2 sequences are MDHEN and SYDVKM. Germline trimming cut 1 base from V and 7 bases from J; bases unmatched to any gene: 8. The CDR3 extends over 16 amino acids. In DNA form, the CDR3 reads TGTGCCAGCAGTTTATTGGGACAGGGATCGGGACAGCCCCAGCATTTT. It yields the protein CASSLLGQGSGQPQHF.

As concerns this clone: Relative to the germline gene, one junction end is altered; a read error may explain this. The identical CDR3 is also encoded by other nucleotide sequences in the sample. The CDR3 DNA follows: TGCGCCAGCAGCTGGGGATTGACAGGGGTCTATGGCTACACCTTC. It codes for CASSWGLTGVYGYTF. The V call is TRBV5-5, the J call TRBJ1-2, with 8 nucleotides matching TRBD1. The germline CDR1 and CDR2 sequences are SGHKS and YYEKEE (reference sequence). The CDR3 runs 15 residues. The full variable domain, in which reference TRBV5-5 and TRBJ1-2 provide the parts outside the CDR3, is DAGVTQSPTHLIKTRGQQVTLRCSPISGHKSVSWYQQVLGQGPQFIFQYYEKEERGRGNFPDRFSARQFPNYSSELNVNALLLGDSALYLCASSWGLTGVYGYTFGSGTRLTVV.

The J gene is TRBJ2-5, the V gene TRBV24-1; 9 bases map to TRBD1. The CDR3 covers 15 residues. V trimming: 2 bases; J trimming: 4 bases; junction bases outside the gene matches: 4. Germline CDR1 reads KGHDR; CDR2 reads SFDVKD. This CDR3 reads CATSDSGQGGETQYF. CDR3 sequence (DNA): TGTGCCACCAGTGATTCGGGACAGGGAGGAGAGACCCAGTACTTC.

The chain has TRBV7-2 and TRBJ1-5, with unresolved D. V shed 3 bases and J shed 0 bases, with 3 bases lying between them. Germline assignment: CDR1 SGHTA and CDR2 FQGNSA. The CDR3 has 13 amino acids. CDR3 bases: TGTGCCAGCAGCTTTTATAGCAATCAGCCCCAGCATTTT. It yields the protein CASSFYSNQPQHF.

V usage is TRBV30 and J usage is TRBJ1-5, with TRBD1 as a possible D gene (5 bases). Between the trimmed V and J ends, which lost 2 bases and 7 bases, there was a span of 12 bases. The CDR3 consists of 13 residues. Looked up from germline, CDR1 is GTSNPN and CDR2 is SVGIG (reference sequence). The CDR3 DNA reads TGTGCCTGGAGTCGGCCAGGGTGGCAGCCCCAGCATTTT. It translates to CAWSRPGWQPQHF.

This clone was picked up one time. Other nucleotide sequences from this sample produce the same CDR3. This chain uses TRBV18 with TRBJ2-7, with unresolved D. This CDR3 spans 13 amino acids. V lost 3 bases to trimming and J lost 3 bases, with 9 bases between them. Germline-derived CDR1 and CDR2 are KGHSH and LQKENI. CDR3 loop: CASSPSVSYEQYF. In DNA form, the CDR3 reads TGTGCCAGCTCACCGTCGGTGAGCTACGAGCAGTACTTC.

This chain links TRBV9 with TRBJ1-2, with 7 bases aligning to TRBD1. Germline CDR1 reads SGDLS; CDR2 reads YYNGEE. V gave up 0 bases and J gave up 4 bases; unmatched junction bases: 9. This CDR3 has 16 residues. In DNA, the CDR3 is TGTGCCAGCAGCGTAGAGAGGGACAGCTACGTCTATGGCTACACCTTC. Its protein is CASSVERDSYVYGYTF. Variable domain in full (rest from reference TRBV9 and TRBJ1-2): DSGVTQTPKHLITATGQRVTLRCSPRSGDLSVYWYQQSLDQGLQFLIQYYNGEERAKGNILERFSAQQFPDLHSELNLSSLELGDSALYFCASSVERDSYVYGYTFGSGTRLTVV.

CDR3 sequence: CASSIGKTGTSNGETQYF. The CDR3 nucleotides read TGTGCCAGTAGTATAGGTAAAACCGGGACTAGCAATGGGGAGACCCAGTACTTC. V gene TRBV19 combines with J gene TRBJ2-5, with 9 bases that match TRBD2. Trimming removed 1 base from V and 5 bases from J; junction bases left unmatched: 14. In germline, CDR1 is LNHDA, CDR2 SQIVND (reference sequence). This CDR3 contains 18 residues.

The chain employs TRBV18 and TRBJ1-2; 10 nucleotides agree with TRBD1. The CDR3 extends over 13 amino acids. V gave up 8 bases and J gave up 6 bases; unmatched junction bases: 6. Germline CDR1 and CDR2: KGHSH and LQKENI. This CDR3 is CASRDRGEHGYTF. In nucleotides, the CDR3 is TGTGCCAGCCGGGACAGGGGAGAACATGGCTACACCTTC. Supplemented by reference TRBV18 and TRBJ1-2, the full variable domain reads NAGVMQNPRHLVRRRGQEARLRCSPMKGHSHVYWYRQLPEEGLKFMVYLQKENIIDESGMPKERFSAEFPKEGPSILRIQQVVRGDSAAYFCASRDRGEHGYTFGSGTRLTVV.

The gene calls are TRBV20-1 and TRBJ1-3; no reliable D call. Germline CDR1 reads DFQATT; CDR2 reads SNEGSKA (reference sequence). This CDR3 has 15 amino acids. V was trimmed by 3 bases and J by 0 bases, leaving 12 bases between them. The CDR3: CSASRGFLSGNTIYF. DNA of the CDR3: TGCAGTGCTAGTCGAGGATTCCTCTCTGGAAACACCATATATTTT.

Note on this clone: This sample also contains other DNA sequences that code for the same CDR3. The rearrangement uses TRBV28 and TRBJ1-2; D ambiguous. Germline CDR1 reads MDHEN; CDR2 reads SYDVKM. The V end was cut by 1 base, the J end by 5 bases, with 5 bases between. This CDR3 is 12 amino acids long. The CDR3 DNA follows: TGTGCCAGCAGTTTATCAGTTTATGGCTACACCTTC. It is translated as CASSLSVYGYTF.

The V and J genes are TRBV5-1 and TRBJ1-4; D not resolved. In germline, CDR1 is SGHRS, CDR2 YFSETQ. This CDR3 has 14 residues. The V end was cut by 3 bases, the J end by 2 bases, with 8 bases between. The CDR3 here is CASSSTGTNEKLFF. CDR3 in DNA: TGCGCCAGCAGCTCCACGGGGACTAATGAAAAACTGTTTTTT.

The chain joins TRBV11-2 to TRBJ2-3; D unclear. The V gene lost 0 bases and the J gene lost 0 bases, with 7 bases spanning the gap. In germline, CDR1 is SGHAT, CDR2 FQNNGV. The CDR3 consists of 15 residues. The chain's CDR3 is CASSLDGSSTDTQYF. In DNA, the CDR3 is TGTGCCAGCAGCTTAGACGGTTCTAGCACAGATACGCAGTATTTT.

The chain employs TRBV7-4 and TRBJ2-7; weak D call: TRBD1 (5 bases). CDR1 and CDR2 (germline): SGHVT, SQSDAQ. The CDR3 is 15 residues long. Trimming removed 7 bases from V and 0 bases from J, with 16 bases in between. DNA for the CDR3: TGTGCCAGCACGCCCAGAAGGGGAATCTCCTACGAGCAGTACTTC. Translating it yields CASTPRRGISYEQYF.

Here the CDR3 reads CASSGGLAGVGYNEQFF. CDR3 nucleotides: TGTGCCAGCAGTGGGGGACTAGCGGGAGTGGGTTACAATGAGCAGTTCTTC. The chain is built from TRBV2 and TRBJ2-1; 14 positions agree with TRBD2. The CDR3 is made up of 17 amino acids. Germline V gene data show CDR1 as SNHLY and CDR2 as FYNNEI. V shed 4 bases, J shed 4 bases, and the junction held 6 bases outside the gene matches.

The rearrangement joins TRBV28 to TRBJ2-2; D not certain. V lost 5 bases and J lost 5, with 9 bases in between. From germline, CDR1 is MDHEN and CDR2 SYDVKM. The CDR3 covers 13 residues. CDR3 protein: CASSLVETGELFF. The CDR3 DNA follows: TGTGCCAGCAGTCTCGTGGAGACCGGGGAGCTGTTTTTT.

The CDR3 DNA follows: TGCAGTGCTAGTGGCGTTCTTGGAAACACCATATATTTT. Translating gives CSASGVLGNTIYF. The chain joins TRBV20-1 to TRBJ1-3; unclear D gene. This CDR3 spans 13 amino acids. From germline, CDR1 is DFQATT and CDR2 SNEGSKA (reference sequence). The V end lost 3 bases, the J end lost 3 bases, and 9 bases lay between the germline ends.

The chain combines TRBV6-5 with TRBJ2-7; D is perhaps TRBD2 (6 bases). Germline CDR1 MNHEY, CDR2 SVGAGI. With 5 bases removed from V and 4 bases from J, the gap between germline ends came to 18 bases. This CDR3 region has 15 residues. DNA for the CDR3: TGTGCCAGCAGTAATCGACCAGGGAGGTGGTACGAGCAGTACTTC. Translation: CASSNRPGRWYEQYF.

The V and J genes are TRBV7-3 and TRBJ1-5; 7 nucleotides match TRBD1. Germline V gene data show CDR1 as SGHTA and CDR2 as FQGTGA. The CDR3 length is 15 residues. V dropped 5 bases and J dropped 3; count of bases not matched to a gene: 7. The CDR3, as DNA: TGTGCCAGCAGCGCCCTCGACAGGGTCAATCAGCCCCAGCATTTT. This gives the protein CASSALDRVNQPQHF. Filled out from reference TRBV7-3 and TRBJ1-5, the complete variable domain reads GAGVSQTPSNKVTEKGKYVELRCDPISGHTALYWYRQSLGQGPEFLIYFQGTGAADDSGLPNDRFFAVRPEGSVSTLKIQRTERGDSAVYLCASSALDRVNQPQHFGDGTRLSIL.

Of note for this clone: The same CDR3 can be traced to other DNA sequences in this sample. The chain is built from TRBV9 and TRBJ1-2; D gene uncertain. The CDR3 spans 12 residues. Germline V lookup: CDR1 SGDLS, CDR2 YYNGEE. Trimming cost V 2 bases and J 3 bases, with 5 bases left between them. CDR3: CASSVPDYGYTF. CDR3 bases: TGTGCCAGCAGCGTTCCGGACTATGGCTACACCTTC.

This clone was detected once. The chain recombines TRBV29-1 with TRBJ2-2; 10 nucleotides match TRBD2. This CDR3 is 18 amino acids long. Germline V gene data show CDR1 as SQVTM and CDR2 as ANQGSEA. J lost 2 bases, V lost 1 base, and 10 bases had no gene match. CDR3 nucleotides: TGCAGCGTTGAAGGTGGGAGTAGCGGGGGGCCTAACACCGGGGAGCTGTTTTTT. Its translation is CSVEGGSSGGPNTGELFF.

The chain employs TRBV4-1 and TRBJ1-5; D remains unclear. Trimming shortened V by 2 bases and J by 0 bases, and 8 bases separated the two germline ends. Germline V gives CDR1 MGHRA, CDR2 YSYEKL. The CDR3 contains 15 residues. DNA for the CDR3: TGCGCCAGCAGCCAACGACAAAATAGCAATCAGCCCCAGCATTTT. It specifies CASSQRQNSNQPQHF.

V is TRBV7-2 and J is TRBJ2-1, with 16 bases matching TRBD2. The trim removed 5 bases at V and 1 base at J, leaving 5 bases unmatched. Germline loops: CDR1 SGHTA, CDR2 FQGNSA. This CDR3 is built from 18 residues. The CDR3 nucleotides are TGTGCCAGCAGCCAGGGACTAGCGGGAGGGCGTTCCTACAATGAGCAGTTCTTC. This sequence encodes CASSQGLAGGRSYNEQFF.

The rearrangement links TRBV7-9 to TRBJ1-2, with 7 bases matching TRBD1. Germline loops: CDR1 SEHNR, CDR2 FQNEAQ (reference sequence). The CDR3 extends over 14 amino acids. The V segment lost 4 bases and the J segment 2 bases; nucleotides outside the gene matches: 4. The DNA of the CDR3 is TGTGCCAGCAGCTCGGGACAGAGAAACTATGGCTACACCTTC. Residues: CASSSGQRNYGYTF.

V gene TRBV27 combines with J gene TRBJ2-1; 7 nucleotides match TRBD1. This CDR3 is 13 amino acids long. Per the germline V gene, CDR1 is MNHEY and CDR2 is SMNVEV (reference sequence). V lost 5 bases and J lost 3; bases outside the gene matches: 1. CDR3 region: CASSRTGYNEQFF. The CDR3 region has the DNA TGTGCCAGCAGTAGGACAGGCTACAATGAGCAGTTCTTC.